Below, one T cell receptor (beta chain) is given with its context. Per the study methods: The authors estimated nucleated cell counts from reference gene primer amplification. The method was immunoSEQ multiplex PCR; TCRdb's version includes in-frame clones alone and lacks a portion of them. V and J calls plus clone size are reproduced from that table; the DNA served to infer D and trimming. The repertoire holds 90,000 to 120,000 clones, more than 90% seen once, with 4.5% to 6% in the top ten. After removal of 5 bases from V and 2 bases from J, the junction contained 14 bases not matched to a gene. The CDR3 covers 18 residues. In germline, CDR1 is LNHDA, CDR2 SQIVND (reference sequence). These data originate in a study of blood T cell repertoires in COVID-19. Study as a whole: Donors in the United States, Italy and Spain gave samples during acute or convalescent COVID-19. In each case, the material was cDNA or gDNA derived from T cells, B-cell-depleted T cells, or PBMCs.

The chain joins TRBV19 to TRBJ2-7; 11 bases line up with TRBD2. The sequencing input was peripheral blood. The source is a man between 65 and 79 years old with acute or convalescent COVID-19. This chain's CDR3 is CASSLGTSGPVFTYEQYF. The DNA of the CDR3 is TGTGCCAGTAGTCTCGGGACTAGCGGCCCAGTCTTCACCTACGAGCAGTACTTC.